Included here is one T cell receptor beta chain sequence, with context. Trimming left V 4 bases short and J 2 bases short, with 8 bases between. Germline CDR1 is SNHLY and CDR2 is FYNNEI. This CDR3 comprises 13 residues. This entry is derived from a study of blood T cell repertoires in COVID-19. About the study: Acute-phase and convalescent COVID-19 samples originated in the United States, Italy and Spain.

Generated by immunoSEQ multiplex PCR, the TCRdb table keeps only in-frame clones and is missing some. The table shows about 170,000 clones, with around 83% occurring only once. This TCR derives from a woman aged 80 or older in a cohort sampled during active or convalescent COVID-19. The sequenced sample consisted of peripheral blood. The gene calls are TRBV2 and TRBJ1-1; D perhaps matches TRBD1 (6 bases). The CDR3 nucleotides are TGTGCCAGCAGTGTGGACAGTAACACTGAAGCTTTCTTT. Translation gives CASSVDSNTEAFF.